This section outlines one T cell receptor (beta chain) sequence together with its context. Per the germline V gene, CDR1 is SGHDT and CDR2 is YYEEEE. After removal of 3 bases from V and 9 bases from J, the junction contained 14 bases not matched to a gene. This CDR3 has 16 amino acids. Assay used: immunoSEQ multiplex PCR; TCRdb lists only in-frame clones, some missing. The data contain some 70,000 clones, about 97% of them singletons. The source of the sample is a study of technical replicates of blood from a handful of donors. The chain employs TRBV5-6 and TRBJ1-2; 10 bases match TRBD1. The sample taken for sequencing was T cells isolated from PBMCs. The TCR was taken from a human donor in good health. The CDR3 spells CASSSRDRGSWRSYTF. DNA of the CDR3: TGTGCCAGCAGCTCCCGGGACAGGGGCTCATGGCGAAGCTACACCTTC.